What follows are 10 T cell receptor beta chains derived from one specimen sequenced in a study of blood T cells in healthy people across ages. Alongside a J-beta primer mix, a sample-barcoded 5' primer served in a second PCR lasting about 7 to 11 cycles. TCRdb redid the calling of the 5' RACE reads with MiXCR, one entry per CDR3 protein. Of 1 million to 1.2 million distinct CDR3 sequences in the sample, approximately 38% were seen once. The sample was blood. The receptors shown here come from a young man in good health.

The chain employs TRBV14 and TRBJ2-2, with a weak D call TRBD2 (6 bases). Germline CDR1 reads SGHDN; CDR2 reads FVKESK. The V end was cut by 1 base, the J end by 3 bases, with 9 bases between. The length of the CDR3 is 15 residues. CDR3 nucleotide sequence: TGTGCCAGCAGCCAAGTAACGGGGGACACCGGGGAGCTGTTTTTT. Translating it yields CASSQVTGDTGELFF.

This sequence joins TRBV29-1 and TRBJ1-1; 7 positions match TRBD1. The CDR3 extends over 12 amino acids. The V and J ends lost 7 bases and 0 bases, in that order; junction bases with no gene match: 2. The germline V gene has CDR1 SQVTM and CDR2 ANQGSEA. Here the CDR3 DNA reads TGCAGCGCGACAGGGATGAACACTGAAGCTTTCTTT. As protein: CSATGMNTEAFF.

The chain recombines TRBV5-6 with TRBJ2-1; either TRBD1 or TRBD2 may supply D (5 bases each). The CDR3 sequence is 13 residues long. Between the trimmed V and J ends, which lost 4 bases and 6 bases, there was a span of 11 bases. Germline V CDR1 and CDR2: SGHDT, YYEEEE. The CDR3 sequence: CASSVWGSNEQFF. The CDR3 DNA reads TGTGCCAGCAGCGTGTGGGGGAGCAATGAGCAGTTCTTC.

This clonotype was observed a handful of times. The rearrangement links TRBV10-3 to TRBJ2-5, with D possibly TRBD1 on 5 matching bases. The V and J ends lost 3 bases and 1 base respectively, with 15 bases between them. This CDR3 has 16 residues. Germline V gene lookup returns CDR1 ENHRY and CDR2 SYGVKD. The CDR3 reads CAISDSETDVQETQYF. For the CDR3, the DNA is TGTGCCATCAGTGATTCGGAGACAGACGTCCAAGAGACCCAGTACTTC.

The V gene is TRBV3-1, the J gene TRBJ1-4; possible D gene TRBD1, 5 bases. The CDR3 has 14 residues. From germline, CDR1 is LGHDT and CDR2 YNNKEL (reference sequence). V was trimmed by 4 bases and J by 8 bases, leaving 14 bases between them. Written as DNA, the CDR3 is TGTGCCAGCAGCCGGGCCGGGACCCAAGAAAAACTGTTTTTT. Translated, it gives CASSRAGTQEKLFF.

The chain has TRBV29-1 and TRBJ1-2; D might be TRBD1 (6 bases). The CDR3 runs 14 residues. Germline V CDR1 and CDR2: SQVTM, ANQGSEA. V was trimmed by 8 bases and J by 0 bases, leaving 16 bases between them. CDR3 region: CSLDRPGANYGYTF. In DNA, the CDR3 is TGCAGCCTCGACAGGCCCGGGGCTAACTATGGCTACACCTTC.

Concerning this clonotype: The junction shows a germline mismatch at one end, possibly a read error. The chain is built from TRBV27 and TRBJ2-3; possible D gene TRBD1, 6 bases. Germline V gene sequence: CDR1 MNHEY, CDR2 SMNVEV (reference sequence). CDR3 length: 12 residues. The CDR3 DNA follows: TGTGCCTGCAGTTCCACAGGGAATACGCAGTATTTT. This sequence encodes CACSSTGNTQYF.

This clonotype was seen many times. CDR3 sequence (DNA): TGTGCCAGCAGTGGGACTAGCGGGGACTCAACCTACAATGAGCAGTTCTTC. Residues: CASSGTSGDSTYNEQFF. V usage is TRBV2 and J usage is TRBJ2-1, with 12 bases matching TRBD2. CDR3 length equals 17 residues. Germline CDR1 and CDR2: SNHLY and FYNNEI. The junction had 6 bases not matched to a gene; V was cut back by 4 bases and J by 2 bases.

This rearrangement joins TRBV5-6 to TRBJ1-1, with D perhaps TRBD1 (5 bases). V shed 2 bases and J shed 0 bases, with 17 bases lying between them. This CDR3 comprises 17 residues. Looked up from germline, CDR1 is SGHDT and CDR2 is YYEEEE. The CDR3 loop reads CASSFGTGMGMNTEAFF. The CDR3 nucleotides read TGTGCCAGCAGCTTTGGGACGGGGATGGGAATGAACACTGAAGCTTTCTTT.

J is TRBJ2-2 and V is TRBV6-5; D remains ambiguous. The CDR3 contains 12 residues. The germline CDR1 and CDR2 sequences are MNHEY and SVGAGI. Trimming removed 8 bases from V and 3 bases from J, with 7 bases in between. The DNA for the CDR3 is TGTGCCAGCGGGCGCCACACCGGGGAGCTGTTTTTT. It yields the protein CASGRHTGELFF.